This is a list of T cell receptor beta chains from one sample in a study of cytomegalovirus exposure and HLA in healthy donors. Here immunoSEQ multiplex PCR was the method, and the copy in TCRdb shows in-frame clones only, minus some. Of hundreds of thousands of clones listed, 85% to 90% are singletons. Sequenced material: PBMCs. The receptors shown here come from a woman aged 18-29 years in good health and CMV-seronegative. The CDR3 runs from the conserved cysteine through the conserved F or W. Fields, in order: clone size, J gene, V gene, D gene, CDR3 DNA, CDR3 protein. A D gene is named only where the DNA matches it firmly. Where a row states a size, it is once, few, many or the class of an expanded clone; other rows omit it.

>.|TRBJ2-1|TRBV28|TRBD2
TGTGCCAGCAGTTTAACCGGGACTAGCGGTCGTTCCACCCTCAATGAGCAGTTCTTC
CASSLTGTSGRSTLNEQFF
>.|TRBJ2-3|TRBV30|TRBD1
TGTGCCTGGATGGAGAAGGGGGCGGGAGATACGCAGTATTTT
CAWMEKGAGDTQYF
>.|TRBJ2-7|TRBV27|.
TGTGCCAGCAGGGACAGAAGCTCCTACGAGCAGTACTTC
CASRDRSSYEQYF
>.|TRBJ2-1|TRBV5-6|TRBD2
TGTGCCAGCAGCCCGGGACTAGCCGCCTACAATGAGCAGTTCTTC
CASSPGLAAYNEQFF
>.|TRBJ1-2|TRBV28|TRBD1
TGTGCCAGCAGCGAGCAGGGGGACCGGCGGGGCTACACCTTC
CASSEQGDRRGYTF
>.|TRBJ2-1|TRBV18|TRBD2
TGTGCCAGCTCACCACTAGTTGGGACTAGCGGGTTGGATGAGCAGTTCTTC
CASSPLVGTSGLDEQFF
>.|TRBJ2-3|TRBV18|TRBD1
TGTGCCAGCTCACCGGGGCCGGGACAGGGGGGCTATACGCAGTATTTT
CASSPGPGQGGYTQYF
>once|TRBJ2-6|TRBV9|.
TGTGCCAGCAGCTTGACTGTATCCTCTGGGGCCAACGTCCTGACTTTC
CASSLTVSSGANVLTF
>.|TRBJ2-7|TRBV11-1|.
TGTGCCAGCAGCCCCAGGGTCGGGGGAAAAGACTACGAGCAGTACTTC
CASSPRVGGKDYEQYF
>.|TRBJ2-2|TRBV11-3|.
TGTGCCAGCAGCTTAGGGCCGAACACCGGGGAGCTGTTTTTT
CASSLGPNTGELFF
>.|TRBJ2-1|TRBV6-1|.
TGTGCCATTGACGATCAAGAGGGCTACAATGAGCAGTTCTTC
CAIDDQEGYNEQFF
>.|TRBJ1-2|TRBV15|.
TGTGCCACCAGCAGAGATTGGACAGTGGATGGCTACACCTTC
CATSRDWTVDGYTF
>.|TRBJ2-7|TRBV7-6|TRBD2
TGTGCCAGCAGCTTAGTCGTTGGACTAGCGGGAGATGCCCCCTACGAGCAGTACTTC
CASSLVVGLAGDAPYEQYF
>.|TRBJ2-7|TRBV28|TRBD1
TGTGCCAGCAGTCCAACAGGGGGGAGAGACGAGCAGTACTTC
CASSPTGGRDEQYF
>.|TRBJ1-1|TRBV5-1|TRBD1
TGCGCCAGCAGCTCGGGACAGATGAACACTGAAGCTTTCTTT
CASSSGQMNTEAFF
>once|TRBJ2-7|TRBV13|TRBD1
TGTGCCAGCAGCATCCGGGACAGGGGGTCCTCCTACGAGCAGTACTTC
CASSIRDRGSSYEQYF
>.|TRBJ1-2|TRBV28|.
TGTGCCAGCAGTATGACAGGTTTTATAACGGGAGGCTACACCTTC
CASSMTGFITGGYTF
>.|TRBJ2-1|TRBV10-3|TRBD2
TGTGCCATCAGTGGTCTAGCGGGAACCAATGAGCAGTTCTTC
CAISGLAGTNEQFF
>.|TRBJ2-7|TRBV9|TRBD2
TGTGCCAGCAGCGGGCGACTAGCGGGAGAGAGCTACCCACTATATTCTGCACACGAGCAGTACTTC
CASSGRLAGESYPLYSAHEQYF
>.|TRBJ1-2|TRBV2|.
TGTGCCAGCAGTGAAAGGAGGGGAGGCTATGGCTACACCTTC
CASSERRGGYGYTF
>.|TRBJ2-7|TRBV9|TRBD2
TGTGCCAGCAGCGCAGCGGGAGGGCCCTACGAGCAGTACTTC
CASSAAGGPYEQYF
>.|TRBJ1-1|TRBV5-6|.
TGTGCCAGCAGCTTGGACAGAAGATTGAACACTGAAGCTTTCTTT
CASSLDRRLNTEAFF
>.|TRBJ1-5|TRBV28|.
TGTGCCAGCCGGATTTTCGAGTCGGGGAATCAGCCCCAGCATTTT
CASRIFESGNQPQHF
>.|TRBJ1-4|TRBV27|.
TGTGCCAGCAGTTTTAAGGCAGGCGTAAGAGAAAAACTGTTTTTT
CASSFKAGVREKLFF
>.|TRBJ2-3|TRBV18|.
TGTGCCAGCTCACCCCTCCTTAGCACAGATACGCAGTATTTT
CASSPLLSTDTQYF
>.|TRBJ1-1|TRBV15|.
TGTGCCACCAGCAGAGCTGGGGGCGCGTACACTGAAGCTTTCTTT
CATSRAGGAYTEAFF
>once|TRBJ2-7|TRBV7-2|TRBD2
TGTGCCAGCCGCCTTAGCGGGAGTTTCTCCTACGAGCAGTACTTC
CASRLSGSFSYEQYF
>.|TRBJ1-4|TRBV4-1|.
TGCGCCAGCAGCCGTCTGACAGGTGATGAAAAACTGTTTTTT
CASSRLTGDEKLFF
>few|TRBJ1-1|TRBV10-2|.
TGCGCCAGCAGTGTAACAGCGAACACTGAAGCTTTCTTT
CASSVTANTEAFF
>.|TRBJ2-7|TRBV9|.
TGTGCCAGCAGCGGGGCGGGAAACTCCTACGAGCAGTACTTC
CASSGAGNSYEQYF
>.|TRBJ2-6|TRBV9|TRBD1
TGTGCCAGCAGCGAGCCCTTACAGGGGAGCTTTTCTGGGGCCAACGTCCTGACTTTC
CASSEPLQGSFSGANVLTF
>.|TRBJ2-5|TRBV27|TRBD1
TGTGCCAGCAGTTTGTCATCCAGGGGGTTAGAGACCCAGTACTTC
CASSLSSRGLETQYF
>.|TRBJ1-2|TRBV7-8|.
TGTGCCAGCAGCCCCAGAGGAGGCAGGGGCGGCTATGGCTACACCTTC
CASSPRGGRGGYGYTF
>once|TRBJ1-1|TRBV12-5|.
TGTGCTAGTGGTTTGGTATTAAGAGTCCCCACTGAAGCTTTCTTT
CASGLVLRVPTEAFF
>once|TRBJ1-4|TRBV10-3|TRBD1
TGTGCCGTGGGACAGGGGTCAACTAATGAAAAACTGTTTTTT
CAVGQGSTNEKLFF
>.|TRBJ1-4|TRBV6-6|TRBD1
TGTGCCAGCAGACTACAGGGGATTAATGAAAAACTGTTTTTT
CASRLQGINEKLFF
>.|TRBJ1-1|TRBV19|.
TGTGCCAGTAGGATGGGGAGGACTGAAGCTTTCTTT
CASRMGRTEAFF
>.|TRBJ1-1|TRBV11-2|TRBD1
TGTGCCAGCAGCGCGTACCGGGACAGACGTACTGAAGCTTTCTTT
CASSAYRDRRTEAFF
>.|TRBJ1-3|TRBV29-1|TRBD1
TGCAGCGCAACGACAGGGGGCTCTGGAAACACCATATATTTT
CSATTGGSGNTIYF
>.|TRBJ1-4|TRBV10-3|.
TGTGCCCCTGGAGATGTAACTAATGAAAAACTGTTTTTT
CAPGDVTNEKLFF
>.|TRBJ2-7|TRBV5-4|.
TGTGCCAGCCAGCTAAAGCCGGGAGACGAGCAGTACTTC
CASQLKPGDEQYF
>few|TRBJ1-2|TRBV7-9|TRBD1
TGTGCCAGCAGCTTAGAATCGACAGGGCCTAGGGATTCGATGGGCTACACCTTC
CASSLESTGPRDSMGYTF